A selection of T cell receptor beta chains follows, all from one sample in a study of cytomegalovirus exposure and HLA in healthy donors. Assay: immunoSEQ multiplex PCR; the TCRdb copy retains only in-frame clones and omits some. The data contain roughly 190,000 clones, 84% of them singletons. Sequencing input: PBMCs. These receptor sequences come from a woman aged 50 to 60 in good health and CMV-seropositive. The CDR3 runs from the conserved cysteine through the conserved F or W. A clone size is listed for some rows: how often the clone was seen (once, few, many), or a class if it is expanded.

once	TRBJ1-2	TRBV5-6	CASSLRDRMYGYTF
-	TRBJ2-5	TRBV18	CASSSRQGQETQYF
few	TRBJ2-6	TRBV6-1	CASNRGAGANVLTF
-	TRBJ2-5	TRBV5-4	CASSLQTGEETQYF
-	TRBJ2-3	TRBV27	CASSLSGYPDGSTDTQYF
-	TRBJ2-5	TRBV5-1	CASSLALAGGQETQYF
-	TRBJ2-2	TRBV10-3	CAITRGGQGNRGAVF
-	TRBJ1-2	TRBV9	CASRSREANYGYTF
few	TRBJ1-3	TRBV6-5	CASSYSTAGNTIYF
-	TRBJ1-2	TRBV6-5	CASSGDDRVQYGYTF
once	TRBJ2-7	TRBV7-2	CASSRQLPYEQYF
-	TRBJ2-7	TRBV18	CASSPRQGDEQYF
-	TRBJ2-5	TRBV6-5	CASSYSGTGSVETQYF
-	TRBJ2-7	TRBV2	CASRPSGRSSYEQYF
-	TRBJ2-5	TRBV6-6	CASRRTPAVLETQYF
-	TRBJ2-7	TRBV5-1	CASSSGSAYEQYF
-	TRBJ2-1	TRBV5-8	CASSSLGPGGNEQFF
-	TRBJ2-1	TRBV7-3	CASSPNSGGQFF
few	TRBJ2-6	TRBV5-6	CASSSRASGANVLTF
-	TRBJ1-5	TRBV7-8	CASSSRQDSNQPQHF
-	TRBJ2-1	TRBV18	CASSPPGRGGSYNEQFF
-	TRBJ1-6	TRBV5-1	CASSRQAGESSPLHF
few	TRBJ2-1	TRBV4-1	CASSQTRTGNNEQFF
-	TRBJ1-1	TRBV28	CASSLQDEAFF
-	TRBJ1-2	TRBV7-6	CASSPGTAINYGYTF
-	TRBJ1-1	TRBV5-1	CASSHNRVGTEAFF
once	TRBJ2-7	TRBV7-8	CASSPEWDSYEQYF
-	TRBJ1-1	TRBV5-6	CASSLVELLNTEAFF
-	TRBJ2-1	TRBV23-1	CASSHGGGNEQFF
-	TRBJ2-1	TRBV7-9	CASSSLALAGMYNEQFF
-	TRBJ2-7	TRBV7-2	CASSLAGQNYEQYF
-	TRBJ2-3	TRBV5-4	CASSLAGGLTDTQYF
-	TRBJ1-1	TRBV19	CASGQRGRDTEAFF
-	TRBJ2-2	TRBV11-3	CASSSGHRGNTGELFF
-	TRBJ2-1	TRBV28	CASSPTSGGSYNEQFF
once	TRBJ1-1	TRBV7-8	CASSLRTGESTEAFF
few	TRBJ1-1	TRBV14	CASSQPGRNTEAFF
few	TRBJ2-3	TRBV6-1	CASKTGGPGDTQYF
-	TRBJ2-5	TRBV15	CATSISLGGADETQYF
-	TRBJ2-1	TRBV5-1	CASSLVAGSSYNEQFF
-	TRBJ2-7	TRBV6-6	CATRGLASMTAQYF
-	TRBJ1-2	TRBV9	CASSVLENYGYTF
once	TRBJ1-6	TRBV7-9	CASSLRGDESPLHF
-	TRBJ1-1	TRBV6-6	CASTNSEGSTEAFF
-	TRBJ2-1	TRBV19	CASSIFGQAMGEQFF